What follows are 22 T cell receptor beta chains derived from one specimen sequenced in a study of blood T cell repertoires in COVID-19. Libraries were prepared by immunoSEQ multiplex PCR; TCRdb keeps only in-frame clonotypes and omits some of them. Of some 72,000 clones listed, 75% to 90% are singletons. Sequenced input: peripheral blood. These receptors were taken from a man in his forties or fifties with COVID-19, enrolled during active disease.

V and J are TRBV2 and TRBJ2-7; no definite D call. V was cut by 6 bases and J by 7 bases, with 22 bases left in between. Germline assignment: CDR1 SNHLY and CDR2 FYNNEI. The CDR3 runs to 15 residues. CDR3 DNA sequence: TGTGCCAGCAGCGAGACGGAGAGGCCCCCTGGTGAGCAGTACTTC. Encoded protein: CASSETERPPGEQYF.

This clone was seen a handful of times. The rearrangement uses TRBV28 and TRBJ2-3, with 9 bases that match TRBD2. The CDR3 is 16 residues long. Germline V gene sequence: CDR1 MDHEN, CDR2 SYDVKM. V gave up 7 bases and J gave up 3 bases; unmatched junction bases: 11. The CDR3 spells CASTVSGSRGTDTQYF. In DNA, the CDR3 is TGTGCCAGCACCGTTAGCGGGAGTAGAGGGACAGATACGCAGTATTTT. Drawing the rest from reference TRBV28 and TRBJ2-3, the complete variable domain is DVKVTQSSRYLVKRTGEKVFLECVQDMDHENMFWYRQDPGLGLRLIYFSYDVKMKEKGDIPEGYSVSREKKERFSLILESASTNQTSMYLCASTVSGSRGTDTQYFGPGTRLTVL.

This sequence joins TRBV14 and TRBJ2-7; D is unresolved. The germline V and J ends were trimmed by 0 bases and 7 bases, with 10 bases remaining between them. Germline V CDR1 and CDR2: SGHDN, FVKESK. The CDR3 loop spans 13 amino acids. DNA for the CDR3: TGTGCCAGCAGCCAAGATCATGGCGGAGAGCAGTACTTC. The encoded protein is CASSQDHGGEQYF.

The rearrangement links TRBV9 to TRBJ1-6; D ambiguous. Trimming removed 7 bases at V and 0 bases at J, with 14 bases between. The CDR3 contains 16 residues. CDR1 is SGDLS and CDR2 is YYNGEE in the germline V gene. CDR3 coding DNA: TGTGCCAGCGGCACTCAGTGGAGCTCCTATAATTCACCCCTCCACTTT. Encoded protein: CASGTQWSSYNSPLHF.

This chain uses TRBV5-4 with TRBJ2-2, with 10 bases fitting TRBD1. Germline values: CDR1 SGHNT, CDR2 YYREEE (reference sequence). The CDR3 runs to 16 residues. V lost 1 base and J lost 7; bases outside the gene matches: 7. CDR3 bases: TGTGCCAGCAGCTTGCCGGGACAGGGGAGGGGCGGGGAGCTGTTTTTT. Amino acid sequence: CASSLPGQGRGGELFF.

The V call is TRBV5-6, the J call TRBJ2-3, with 12 bases aligning to TRBD2. The germline gives CDR1 SGHDT, CDR2 YYEEEE. Trimming removed 1 base from V and 5 bases from J; junction bases left unmatched: 11. This CDR3 contains 18 residues. CDR3 bases: TGTGCCAGCAGCTTGTCTCCGACTAGCGGGAGATATGTAGATACGCAGTATTTT. It translates to CASSLSPTSGRYVDTQYF.

J is TRBJ2-5 and V is TRBV25-1; 7 bases align to TRBD1. Germline CDR1 and CDR2: MGHDK and SYGVNS. The CDR3 runs to 14 residues. Germline trimming cut 4 bases from V and 3 bases from J; bases unmatched to any gene: 5. The CDR3 reads CASSAPGTEETQYF. The CDR3, as DNA: TGTGCCAGCAGTGCCCCTGGGACAGAAGAGACCCAGTACTTC. The full variable domain, completed using reference TRBV25-1 and TRBJ2-5, is EADIYQTPRYLVIGTGKKITLECSQTMGHDKMYWYQQDPGMELHLIHYSYGVNSTEKGDLSSESTVSRIRTEHFPLTLESARPSHTSQYLCASSAPGTEETQYFGPGTRLLVL.

As concerns this clone: Other nucleotide sequences in the sample specify the same CDR3. The V call is TRBV20-1, the J call TRBJ2-7; no clear D. The CDR3 is made up of 11 amino acids. From germline, CDR1 is DFQATT and CDR2 SNEGSKA (reference sequence). The V end was cut by 6 bases, the J end by 4 bases, with 10 bases between. CDR3 DNA: TGCAGTGCCCCTCTGCGGTACGAGCAGTACTTC. Protein: CSAPLRYEQYF.

This chain links TRBV5-4 with TRBJ2-3, with D perhaps TRBD2 (6 bases). The CDR3 contains 14 residues. The germline V gene has CDR1 SGHNT and CDR2 YYREEE (reference sequence). The ends were cut back, 1 base at V and 0 bases at J, with 6 bases in the middle. CDR3 sequence (DNA): TGTGCCAGCAGCTTGAGCGGGAGCACAGATACGCAGTATTTT. This encodes CASSLSGSTDTQYF.

The chain recombines TRBV19 with TRBJ1-5; TRBD1 matches at 7 bases. The CDR3 contains 13 residues. CDR1 is LNHDA, CDR2 SQIVND, per germline (reference sequence). V trimming: 7 bases; J trimming: 4 bases; junction bases outside the gene matches: 4. Written as DNA, the CDR3 is TGTGCCAGTAAGGGGACAGAAAATCAGCCCCAGCATTTT. Protein sequence: CASKGTENQPQHF.

The chain has TRBV6-5 and TRBJ2-7; TRBD2 matches at 11 bases. The CDR3 contains 14 residues. The ends lost 6 bases at V and 2 bases at J; junction bases unmatched: 3. In germline, CDR1 is MNHEY, CDR2 SVGAGI. The CDR3 protein is CASRRLAGPYEQYF. DNA of the CDR3: TGTGCCAGCAGGCGACTAGCGGGACCCTACGAGCAGTACTTC.

This chain links TRBV7-2 with TRBJ2-5, with 7 bases fitting TRBD2. This CDR3 has 15 residues. V trimming: 0 bases; J trimming: 2 bases; junction bases outside the gene matches: 3. CDR1 and CDR2 from the germline V gene are SGHTA and FQGNSA. As DNA, the CDR3 is TGTGCCAGCAGCTTAGCGCCGGGAGGACAAGAGACCCAGTACTTC. Its protein product is CASSLAPGGQETQYF.

The V and J genes are TRBV6-5 and TRBJ2-3; 9 bases map to TRBD1. The CDR3 contains 15 residues. The germline gives CDR1 MNHEY, CDR2 SVGAGI. J lost 4 bases, V lost 1 base, and 3 bases had no gene match. CDR3 nucleotide sequence: TGTGCCAGCAGTTACTTACAGGGGGCCGCAGATACGCAGTATTTT. It is translated as CASSYLQGAADTQYF.

The rearrangement joins TRBV5-1 to TRBJ2-3, with D unclear. The length of the CDR3 is 14 residues. Germline loops: CDR1 SGHRS, CDR2 YFSETQ. V gave up 0 bases and J gave up 5 bases, with 10 bases separating them. CDR3 nucleotides: TGCGCCAGCAGCTTGGGTGGAGTCGGAGATACGCAGTATTTT. Translated: CASSLGGVGDTQYF.

This chain joins TRBV7-3 and TRBJ2-1; 8 nucleotides line up with TRBD1. CDR3 length equals 13 residues. Per germline, CDR1 SGHTA and CDR2 FQGTGA. Trimming cost V 5 bases and J 9 bases; bases outside gene matches: 6. CDR3 sequence: CASSTRQGSEQFF. The CDR3 DNA sequence: TGTGCCAGCAGCACACGACAGGGGAGTGAGCAGTTCTTC.

The CDR3 sequence: CASTSGRTDSNQPQHF. The CDR3, as DNA: TGTGCCAGTACCTCAGGTAGGACTGATAGCAATCAGCCCCAGCATTTT. The chain employs TRBV19 and TRBJ1-5; D is unresolved. The germline CDR1 and CDR2 sequences are LNHDA and SQIVND (reference sequence). Deletions cut 7 bases from V and 0 bases from J, with 16 bases between. The CDR3 contains 16 residues. Combining the CDR3 with reference TRBV19 and TRBJ1-5 gives the whole variable domain DGGITQSPKYLFRKEGQNVTLSCEQNLNHDAMYWYRQDPGQGLRLIYYSQIVNDFQKGDIAEGYSVSREKKESFPLTVTSAQKNPTAFYLCASTSGRTDSNQPQHFGDGTRLSIL.

The genes are TRBV21-1 and TRBJ1-6; TRBD1, as called in the table, went unchecked against the DNA. TRBV21-1 is reported as a pseudogene. CDR3 length: 14 residues. CDR3 sequence reads: CASSDGQAMSILHF. The CDR3 coding sequence is TGTGCCAGCAGCGACGGACAGGCCATGTCTATCCTCCACTTT.

This chain links TRBV7-8 with TRBJ2-2, with 11 bases aligning to TRBD2. V lost 2 bases and J lost 7; bases outside the gene matches: 9. CDR1 is SGHVS, CDR2 FQNEAQ, per germline. CDR3 length equals 17 residues. The CDR3 loop is CASSLSPSGRTIGELFF. The CDR3 DNA reads as TGTGCCAGCAGCTTAAGTCCTAGCGGGAGGACGATCGGGGAGCTGTTTTTT.

This chain links TRBV5-1 with TRBJ2-3; D may be TRBD2 (6 bases). V lost 6 bases, J lost 2 bases, and 10 bases lay in between. The CDR3 covers 13 residues. Germline values: CDR1 SGHRS, CDR2 YFSETQ. For the CDR3, the DNA is TGCGCCAGCAACTCGGGAGCCACAGATACGCAGTATTTT. Protein: CASNSGATDTQYF.

The chain's CDR3 is CASSPDTGGRTEAFF. The CDR3 DNA reads TGTGCCAGTAGCCCAGATACAGGGGGCAGAACTGAAGCTTTCTTT. The V gene is TRBV19, the J gene TRBJ1-1, with TRBD1 matching over 9 bases. Trimming took 6 bases from V and 5 from J; bases not matched to a gene: 10. The CDR3 length is 15 residues. The germline gives CDR1 LNHDA, CDR2 SQIVND (reference sequence).

This clone qualifies as medium-sized (0.01 to 0.1%). The chain joins TRBV3-1 (or the pseudogene TRBV3-2) to TRBJ1-5, with 7 bases identical to TRBD1. Germline values: CDR1 LGHDT, CDR2 YNNKEL (reference sequence). The junction had 1 base not matched to a gene; V was cut back by 2 bases and J by 6 bases. The CDR3 spans 13 residues. The CDR3 DNA reads as TGTGCCAGCAGCCAAAACAGGGGTCAGCCCCAGCATTTT. As protein: CASSQNRGQPQHF.

By frequency in the sample, this clone is medium-sized. J is TRBJ1-4 and V is TRBV19; maybe TRBD1 (5 bases). Looked up from germline, CDR1 is LNHDA and CDR2 is SQIVND (reference sequence). The CDR3 is 15 residues long. V was clipped by 3 bases and J by 6 bases, with 14 bases between them. The CDR3 region has the DNA TGTGCCAGTAGTATGTCGGGGGAGGCGTATGAAAAACTGTTTTTT. Amino acids: CASSMSGEAYEKLFF.